This entry lists 30 T cell receptor beta chains sequenced from one sample in a study of blood T cell repertoires in COVID-19. Assay: immunoSEQ multiplex PCR; the TCRdb copy retains only in-frame clones and omits some. Of 90,000 to 150,000 clones in the sample, roughly 85% were seen once. Sequencing was carried out using peripheral blood. These receptor sequences come from a man older than 75 with acute or convalescent COVID-19.

The chain is built from TRBV18 and TRBJ1-1; 7 nucleotides agree with TRBD1. CDR1 and CDR2 from the germline V gene are KGHSH and LQKENI. The CDR3 runs 15 residues. Trimming at V came to 2 bases and at J to 0 bases, leaving 3 bases not matched to a gene. CDR3 sequence (DNA): TGTGCCAGCTCACCAGGACAGGCCATGAACACTGAAGCTTTCTTT. Protein product: CASSPGQAMNTEAFF.

The chain employs TRBV27 and TRBJ2-1; TRBD1 aligns across 12 bases. V shed 6 bases, J shed 2 bases, and the junction held 17 bases outside the gene matches. Looked up from germline, CDR1 is MNHEY and CDR2 is SMNVEV (reference sequence). The CDR3 covers 20 residues. CDR3 bases: TGTGCCAGCAGCGATTTGGGGGGACAGGGGGCGTATGGCCCCTACAATGAGCAGTTCTTC. Protein product: CASSDLGGQGAYGPYNEQFF.

The J gene is TRBJ1-1, the V gene TRBV28, with 10 bases matching TRBD1. The CDR3 loop spans 15 amino acids. Germline trimming cut 5 bases from V and 3 bases from J; bases unmatched to any gene: 6. Per the germline V gene, CDR1 is MDHEN and CDR2 is SYDVKM. CDR3 DNA sequence: TGTGCCAGCAGTACGGCCGGGACAGGGGACACTGAAGCTTTCTTT. Translation gives CASSTAGTGDTEAFF.

V usage is TRBV6-1 and J usage is TRBJ1-5; D unclear. The CDR3 covers 14 residues. The germline gives CDR1 MNHNS, CDR2 SASEGT. V dropped 3 bases and J dropped 2 bases, with 8 bases sitting between them. CDR3 residues: CASSEGVGNQPQHF. In DNA, the CDR3 is TGTGCCAGCAGTGAGGGAGTAGGCAATCAGCCCCAGCATTTT.

The chain uses TRBV6-2 or TRBV6-3 and TRBJ2-3, with 11 nucleotides matching TRBD2. V lost 5 bases to trimming and J lost 3 bases; unmatched junction nucleotides: 4. The germline V gene encodes CDR1 MNHEY and CDR2 SVGEGT. There are 15 residues in the CDR3. CDR3 DNA: TGTGCCAGCAGTCGACGGACTAGCGGGACAGATACGCAGTATTTT. This sequence encodes CASSRRTSGTDTQYF.

As to this clone: Additional DNA sequences in this sample encode the identical CDR3. This chain connects TRBV7-7 to TRBJ1-1, with TRBD1 as a possible D gene (5 bases). CDR1 is SSHAT, CDR2 FNYEAQ, per germline (reference sequence). The CDR3 length is 13 residues. V gave up 6 bases and J gave up 1 base, with 9 bases separating them. The CDR3 DNA sequence: TGTGCCAGCAGTTTAACAGGGAACACTGAAGCTTTCTTT. Protein: CASSLTGNTEAFF.

This chain links TRBV7-2 with TRBJ2-2, with D perhaps matching TRBD2 (6 bases). V was clipped by 6 bases and J by 4 bases, with 9 bases between them. Germline V lookup: CDR1 SGHTA, CDR2 FQGNSA. The CDR3 runs to 13 residues. The CDR3 loop is CASRRGFTGELFF. CDR3 in DNA: TGTGCCAGCAGGCGGGGCTTCACCGGGGAGCTGTTTTTT.

Comment on this clone: Different DNA sequences within this sample yield the same CDR3. The chain couples TRBV6-5 to TRBJ1-2; weak D call: TRBD1 (5 bases). This CDR3 region has 12 residues. Looked up from germline, CDR1 is MNHEY and CDR2 is SVGAGI. The V end lost 6 bases, the J end lost 4 bases, and 9 bases lay between the germline ends. The CDR3 loop reads CASSRDSYGYTF. The CDR3 DNA follows: TGTGCCAGCAGCAGGGATTCCTATGGCTACACCTTC.

V usage is TRBV11-2 and J usage is TRBJ2-1; 10 bases align to TRBD2. This CDR3 contains 15 residues. The germline gives CDR1 SGHAT, CDR2 FQNNGV. After removal of 2 bases from V and 8 bases from J, the junction contained 6 bases not matched to a gene. CDR3 DNA: TGTGCCAGCAGCTTACTGTCTAGCGGGGGCCATGAGCAGTTCTTC. It encodes CASSLLSSGGHEQFF. Complete variable domain (other parts from reference TRBV11-2 and TRBJ2-1): EAGVAQSPRYKIIEKRQSVAFWCNPISGHATLYWYQQILGQGPKLLIQFQNNGVVDDSQLPKDRFSAERLKGVDSTLKIQPAKLEDSAVYLCASSLLSSGGHEQFFGPGTRLTVL.

The CDR3 is CASMLRSNYGYTF. In DNA form, the CDR3 reads TGTGCCAGCATGTTGCGGTCTAACTATGGCTACACCTTC. V and J are TRBV2 and TRBJ1-2; D remains ambiguous. V was shortened by 7 bases and J by 0 bases, with 9 bases between the two germline ends. The CDR3 spans 13 residues. Germline V gene data show CDR1 as SNHLY and CDR2 as FYNNEI.

This chain uses TRBV15 with TRBJ2-5, with D hard to call. This CDR3 has 15 amino acids. Germline V gene sequence: CDR1 LNHNV, CDR2 YYDKDF (reference sequence). Deletions cut 0 bases from V and 1 base from J, with 9 bases between. The CDR3 bases are TGTGCCACCAGCAGAGATCAGGTCGGCCAAGAGACCCAGTACTTC. Translating it yields CATSRDQVGQETQYF.

The chain has TRBV7-3 and TRBJ2-2, with D possibly TRBD1 on 5 matching bases. The length of the CDR3 is 16 residues. CDR1 and CDR2 from the germline V gene are SGHTA and FQGTGA. Trimming left V 2 bases short and J 1 base short, with 11 bases between. CDR3 sequence: CASSLQGSLNTGELFF. In DNA form, the CDR3 reads TGTGCCAGCAGCTTACAGGGCTCCCTGAACACCGGGGAGCTGTTTTTT.

This clone has just one count. V usage is TRBV6-2 or TRBV6-3 and J usage is TRBJ1-5; the match to TRBD1 covers 9 bases. V gave up 4 bases and J gave up 7 bases; unmatched junction bases: 11. Germline assignment: CDR1 MNHEY and CDR2 SVGEGT. The CDR3 runs 16 residues. The CDR3 nucleotides are TGTGCCAGCAGTTGGGAAATGACAGGGGGTCGGCAGCCCCAGCATTTT. This encodes CASSWEMTGGRQPQHF.

CDR3 in amino acids: CASSSTGTVYGYTF. As DNA, the CDR3 is TGTGCCAGCAGCTCCACCGGGACAGTTTATGGCTACACCTTC. The chain carries TRBV25-1 and TRBJ1-2, with 7 bases fitting TRBD1. Per the germline V gene, CDR1 is MGHDK and CDR2 is SYGVNS. The V and J ends lost 6 bases and 5 bases, in that order; junction bases with no gene match: 9. The CDR3 has 14 amino acids.

V usage is TRBV5-1 and J usage is TRBJ2-7; 7 nucleotides line up with TRBD1. CDR3 length equals 15 residues. CDR1 and CDR2 (germline): SGHRS, YFSETQ. The junction had 14 bases not matched to a gene; V was cut back by 4 bases and J by 7 bases. DNA of the CDR3: TGCGCCAGCAGCCCTGACAGGGACCCCCTCAGGGAGCAGTACTTC. It encodes CASSPDRDPLREQYF.

The chain employs TRBV7-8 and TRBJ2-7, with 9 bases that match TRBD2. Unmatched junction bases numbered 9, after V lost 7 bases and J lost 5 bases. The CDR3 is 14 residues long. Germline CDR1 reads SGHVS; CDR2 reads FQNEAQ. CDR3 DNA sequence: TGTGCCAGCAACGTAGCGGGAGTTGAGAACGAGCAGTACTTC. This codes for CASNVAGVENEQYF.

This chain joins TRBV10-1 and TRBJ2-1; D might be TRBD1 (6 bases). Germline assignment: CDR1 WNHNN and CDR2 SYGVQD (reference sequence). The CDR3 is made up of 12 amino acids. V lost 2 bases and J lost 11, with 10 bases in between. DNA of the CDR3: TGCGCCAGCAGTGAGGGCGACAGGCAGCAGTTCTTC. The encoded protein is CASSEGDRQQFF.

The chain recombines TRBV27 with TRBJ1-6, with TRBD1 identical over 10 bases. The CDR3 sequence is 14 residues long. Germline V gene sequence: CDR1 MNHEY, CDR2 SMNVEV (reference sequence). V shed 5 bases and J 7 bases; nucleotides not matched to a gene: 2. The chain's CDR3 is CASSGGQGNSPLHF. The CDR3 DNA is TGTGCCAGCAGTGGGGGACAGGGGAATTCACCCCTCCACTTT.

This sequence joins TRBV5-6 and TRBJ2-2; a weak D match, TRBD1 (6 bases). The germline V and J ends were trimmed by 1 base and 0 bases, with 13 bases remaining between them. This CDR3 has 17 amino acids. Germline CDR1 is SGHDT and CDR2 is YYEEEE. In DNA form, the CDR3 reads TGTGCCAGCAGCTTGCGAGGGGGACAATCGAACACCGGGGAGCTGTTTTTT. This codes for CASSLRGGQSNTGELFF.

The chain has TRBV3-1 (or the pseudogene TRBV3-2) and TRBJ2-1; 13 nucleotides line up with TRBD2. Germline CDR1 is LGHDT and CDR2 is YNNKEL (reference sequence). This CDR3 is built from 17 residues. The junction had 11 bases not matched to a gene; V was cut back by 4 bases and J by 8 bases. The CDR3 loop is CASSLRPGLAGTDEQFF. As DNA, the CDR3 is TGTGCCAGCAGCCTTCGACCGGGACTAGCGGGAACAGATGAGCAGTTCTTC.

This clone has just one count. V and J are TRBV5-1 and TRBJ1-3; a possible D gene is TRBD1 (5 bases). The CDR3 is made up of 14 amino acids. Germline V gene lookup returns CDR1 SGHRS and CDR2 YFSETQ. V was trimmed by 6 bases and J by 0 bases, leaving 10 bases between them. DNA of the CDR3: TGCGCCAGCACCCCAGACAGCTCTGGAAACACCATATATTTT. Amino acid sequence: CASTPDSSGNTIYF.

This rearrangement joins TRBV7-9 to TRBJ1-2; TRBD1 is a possible D gene (5 bases). The V end was cut by 6 bases, the J end by 2 bases, with 10 bases between. In germline, CDR1 is SEHNR, CDR2 FQNEAQ (reference sequence). The CDR3 loop spans 13 amino acids. The chain's CDR3 is CASREDSNYGYTF. The CDR3 DNA reads as TGTGCCAGCAGGGAAGACAGCAACTATGGCTACACCTTC.

J is TRBJ2-2 and V is TRBV27; 8 bases align to TRBD2. Germline V lookup: CDR1 MNHEY, CDR2 SMNVEV (reference sequence). After removal of 5 bases from V and 2 bases from J, the junction contained 19 bases not matched to a gene. The CDR3 runs to 20 residues. This chain's CDR3 is CASSPLTLAGYSENTGELFF. In DNA form, the CDR3 reads TGTGCCAGCAGTCCGTTGACTTTAGCGGGATACTCCGAAAACACCGGGGAGCTGTTTTTT.

The chain employs TRBV4-3 and TRBJ1-1; D gene ambiguous. The length of the CDR3 is 13 residues. Per the germline V gene, CDR1 is LGHNA and CDR2 is YSLEER. V lost 3 bases to trimming and J lost 1 base, with 6 bases between them. The CDR3 bases are TGCGCCAGCAGCCATCGGGGGAACACTGAAGCTTTCTTT. Amino acid sequence: CASSHRGNTEAFF.

This clone was observed a handful of times. This chain uses TRBV12-1 with TRBJ2-5; TRBD1 is taken as the D call from the table, unchecked against the DNA. TRBV12-1 is shown as a pseudogene. This CDR3 is built from 20 residues. The CDR3 coding sequence is TGTGCCAGCAGCCCACTGAGGGTGAGGGACAGGGGATCTGGGGAAGAGACCCAGTACTTC. It translates to CASSPLRVRDRGSGEETQYF.

The CDR3 protein is CAWSVLGGVRGYTF. The CDR3 DNA follows: TGTGCCTGGAGTGTACTAGGGGGCGTTCGTGGCTACACCTTC. The chain recombines TRBV30 with TRBJ1-2; the match to TRBD1 covers 7 bases. V was pared by 0 bases and J by 7 bases, with 8 bases of the junction left unmatched. CDR1 is GTSNPN, CDR2 SVGIG, per germline (reference sequence). The CDR3 runs to 14 residues.

The gene calls are TRBV28 and TRBJ1-1; D is perhaps TRBD1 (5 bases). The CDR3 is made up of 13 amino acids. The germline gives CDR1 MDHEN, CDR2 SYDVKM. Trimming stripped 6 bases from V and 3 bases from J, with 11 bases between. CDR3 amino acids: CASRERGDTEAFF. CDR3 nucleotide sequence: TGTGCCAGCAGGGAGCGGGGCGACACTGAAGCTTTCTTT.

J is TRBJ2-7 and V is TRBV27, with D uncertain. The CDR3 runs to 13 residues. Deletions cut 6 bases from V and 6 bases from J, with 15 bases between. Germline V gene lookup returns CDR1 MNHEY and CDR2 SMNVEV (reference sequence). The CDR3 DNA sequence: TGTGCCAGCAGCTCCCCCCCAGACACCGAGCAGTACTTC. This codes for CASSSPPDTEQYF.

As regards this clone: This specimen includes other DNA sequences encoding the same CDR3. CDR3 sequence reads: CASRQGNYGYTF. Here the CDR3 DNA reads TGCGCCAGCAGACAGGGGAACTATGGCTACACCTTC. The chain carries TRBV5-1 and TRBJ1-2; 7 positions agree with TRBD1. With 5 bases clipped from V and 2 bases from J, the junction kept 0 bases outside the gene matches. This CDR3 comprises 12 residues. Germline CDR1 is SGHRS and CDR2 is YFSETQ.

The rearrangement uses TRBV5-1 and TRBJ1-1; 9 bases agree with TRBD1. The CDR3 length is 14 residues. The junction had 4 bases not matched to a gene; V was cut back by 3 bases and J by 4 bases. Germline CDR1 SGHRS, CDR2 YFSETQ. The chain's CDR3 is CASSSTGGFTEAFF. CDR3 in DNA: TGCGCCAGCAGCTCAACAGGGGGCTTCACTGAAGCTTTCTTT.